A selection of T cell receptor beta chains follows, all from one sample in a study of cytomegalovirus exposure and HLA in healthy donors. Sequenced by immunoSEQ multiplex PCR; TCRdb stores in-frame clones only, minus some. The sample records more than 140,000 clones, approximately 91% being singletons. Sequenced sample: PBMCs. These receptors all come from a woman between 18 and 29 years old in good health and CMV-seropositive. CDR3s include the opening cysteine and the closing phenylalanine or tryptophan. A D gene is named only where the DNA matches it firmly. Only part of the rows carry a size: once, few, many, or a class if the clone is expanded.

TRBJ1-1 TRBD1 . TRBV4-2 TGTGCCAGCAGCCAGTACGGACAGGGCGGGAACACTGAAGCTTTCTTT CASSQYGQGGNTEAFF
TRBJ1-2 TRBD1 . TRBV5-6 TGTGCCAGCAGCCCTGAATCGGACAGGAACTATGGCTACACCTTC CASSPESDRNYGYTF
TRBJ2-2 . . TRBV6-5 TGTGCCAGCAGTTACGGCAGTACCGGGGAGCTGTTTTTT CASSYGSTGELFF
TRBJ1-1 . . TRBV10-3 TGTGCCATCGGCCCGAACACTGAAGCTTTCTTT CAIGPNTEAFF
TRBJ1-2 TRBD1 . TRBV13 TGTGCCAGCAACACCGGGACAGCTAACTATGGCTACACCTTC CASNTGTANYGYTF
TRBJ2-7 . . TRBV11-2 TGTGCCAGCAGCCTCCGGGACACCAGCTCCTACGAGCAGTACTTC CASSLRDTSSYEQYF
TRBJ2-7 . . TRBV6-1 TGTGCCAGCAGTGAATTGTCAGGGGACTACTTCTACGAGCAGTACTTC CASSELSGDYFYEQYF
TRBJ1-3 . . TRBV2 TGTGCCAGCATCCAGAATTCTGGAAACACCATATATTTT CASIQNSGNTIYF
TRBJ2-7 TRBD1 once TRBV4-3 TGCGCCAGCAGCCAGGGCCCGACAGGGGTAAGCTACGAGCAGTACTTC CASSQGPTGVSYEQYF
TRBJ2-7 . . TRBV7-9 TGTGCCAGCAGTATTCATGGGGGGGAGCAGTACTTC CASSIHGGEQYF
TRBJ1-2 . once TRBV2 TGTGCCAGCAGTGATTATGGCAGCTATGGCTACACCTTC CASSDYGSYGYTF
TRBJ1-4 TRBD1 . TRBV7-9 TGTGCCAGCAGCTTAAGGGACAGTAATGAAAAACTGTTTTTT CASSLRDSNEKLFF
TRBJ2-7 . . TRBV4-1 TGCGCCAGCAGCCAAGATAGGCGGGACAGCTCCTACGAGCAGTACTTC CASSQDRRDSSYEQYF
TRBJ2-2 TRBD2 . TRBV4-1 TGCGCCAGCAGCCAAACAACTAGCGGGACCTTAAACACCGGGGAGCTGTTTTTT CASSQTTSGTLNTGELFF
TRBJ2-7 . . TRBV30 TGTGCCTGGATTAAATTGCGGCAGGGGCTTCCCTACGAGCAGTACTTC CAWIKLRQGLPYEQYF
TRBJ1-4 TRBD1 . TRBV7-9 TGTGCCAGCAGCTTAGGGACAGGGGGCAAGGAAAAACTGTTTTTT CASSLGTGGKEKLFF
TRBJ1-4 TRBD1 . TRBV13 TGTGCCAGCAGCTTCAGGGGGCGCGGTAATGAAAAACTGTTTTTT CASSFRGRGNEKLFF
TRBJ1-5 TRBD1 . TRBV28 TGTGCCAGCAGTATACAGGGGTGGGACAATCAGCCCCAGCATTTT CASSIQGWDNQPQHF
TRBJ1-1 . few TRBV6-5 TGTGCCAGCAGTCCGGGTTACCGGAACACTGAAGCTTTCTTT CASSPGYRNTEAFF
TRBJ2-3 . . TRBV5-1 TGCGCCAGCAGCCCGGGGACACCCAGTAAGGCGCAGTATTTT CASSPGTPSKAQYF
TRBJ2-7 TRBD1 once TRBV5-1 TGCGCCAGCAGCCTGGTTGGACAGGGGGCCGGCGAGCAGTACTTC CASSLVGQGAGEQYF
TRBJ2-7 TRBD2 . TRBV2 TGTGCCACAATAGCGGGAGGACTCTACGAGCAGTACTTC CATIAGGLYEQYF
TRBJ2-7 . . TRBV28 TGTGCCAGCCGGGGGACTCCGAGCCCCTACGAGCAGTACTTC CASRGTPSPYEQYF